The 5 T cell receptor beta chains listed next were all sequenced from one sample in a study of CD8+ T cells in alopecia areata. The treatment: oral pan-JAK inhibitor, 5-10 mg twice daily. Extracted RNA was reverse transcribed into cDNA, the sequencing template. Measured with immunoSEQ multiplex PCR; TCRdb has only the in-frame clones, and not every one. Among 110,000 or so clones listed, around three fifths were seen once. This sample comprised CD4+ T cells sorted from blood, obtained at week 24, from a patient treated with tofacitinib. The receptors originated from a human donor with alopecia areata.

The table lists this clone with a count of one. V gene TRBV2 combines with J gene TRBJ2-7; a possible D gene is TRBD2 (5 bases). Germline-derived CDR1 and CDR2 are SNHLY and FYNNEI. V was pared by 5 bases and J by 7 bases, with 21 bases between. The CDR3 extends over 15 amino acids. The CDR3 nucleotides are TGTGCCAGCAGTACCCTGGACGGAGGTACGGGGGAGCAGTACTTC. Its protein is CASSTLDGGTGEQYF.

This clone has just a few counts. The V gene is TRBV2, the J gene TRBJ2-3; no firm D call. Trimming took 7 bases from V and 12 from J, leaving 14 bases between them. Germline values: CDR1 SNHLY, CDR2 FYNNEI. The CDR3 loop spans 11 amino acids. CDR3 loop: CASTPTGLQYF. CDR3 sequence (DNA): TGTGCCAGCACCCCGACGGGTTTACAGTATTTT.

The genes are TRBV4-3 and TRBJ2-6; 11 bases line up with TRBD1. Germline assignment: CDR1 LGHNA and CDR2 YSLEER. V gave up 0 bases and J gave up 2 bases; unmatched junction bases: 12. The CDR3 runs to 21 residues. The CDR3 protein is CASSQDGPGTGGGPGANVLTF. Here the CDR3 DNA reads TGCGCCAGCAGCCAAGATGGCCCGGGGACAGGGGGGGGACCTGGGGCCAACGTCCTGACTTTC.

V usage is TRBV5-1 and J usage is TRBJ2-3; D perhaps matches TRBD2 (5 bases). CDR3 length: 14 residues. With 5 bases removed from V and 2 bases from J, the gap between germline ends came to 12 bases. Germline V gene data show CDR1 as SGHRS and CDR2 as YFSETQ. For the CDR3, the DNA is TGCGCCAGCAGTCCTATGGGAGTCACAGATACGCAGTATTTT. Translated: CASSPMGVTDTQYF.

The rearrangement uses TRBV5-1 and TRBJ1-2; 9 bases agree with TRBD1. This CDR3 comprises 15 residues. Germline V gives CDR1 SGHRS, CDR2 YFSETQ. Trimming at V came to 4 bases and at J to 5 bases, leaving 9 bases not matched to a gene. The CDR3 nucleotides are TGCGCCAGCAGCCTTCTAGGACAGGGGAGGTATGGCTACACCTTC. Translated, it gives CASSLLGQGRYGYTF.